This T cell receptor (beta chain) came from a study of Ad26.COV2.S vaccination and SARS-CoV-2 variants. Whole-study context: Intramuscular Ad26.COV2.S doses were given once or twice, 56 days apart.

Study-wide points: Vaccinees displayed broader spike-specific TCR repertoires than placebo recipients.

On this clone: What it binds is not known. Different DNA sequences within this sample yield the same CDR3.

With 4 bases clipped from V and 6 bases from J, the junction kept 0 bases outside the gene matches. The CDR3 covers 12 residues. From germline, CDR1 is SGDLS and CDR2 YYNGEE. Stated treatment: approximately 18 received Ad26.COV2.S at low or high dose, single or two shots; about 5 received placebo; per-sample allocation not given. Collection of the samples took place on day 63 after the first injection of vaccine or placebo. Expression of Wuhan-strain SARS-CoV-2 spike came from the Ad26 vector that formed the vaccine. The assay was immunoSEQ multiplex PCR, and TCRdb's table has in-frame clones only and misses some. The sample carries approximately 500,000 clones, approximately 90% recorded once.

The material sequenced was peripheral blood, taken in a trial of Ad26.COV2.S vaccine versus placebo. This TCR was recovered from a person aged 18-65 years who received the Ad26.COV2.S COVID-19 vaccine or a placebo. V usage is TRBV9 and J usage is TRBJ2-7, with TRBD2 matching 11 bases. Here the CDR3 reads CASSLAGGEQYF. The CDR3 DNA follows: TGTGCCAGCAGCCTAGCGGGGGGCGAGCAGTACTTC.